This T cell receptor (beta chain) was documented in a study of Graves' ophthalmopathy and Graves' hyperthyroidism. If no ophthalmopathy appeared within 18 months of follow-up, hyperthyroidism was termed stable. The diagnostic workup employed clinical symptoms, serum thyroxine, TRAb, thyroid ultrasound and orbital computed tomography. As the starting material, roughly 9.8 ml of fresh peripheral blood yielded the PBMCs. For repertoire sequencing, the TCR beta CDR3 regions were amplified from RNA transcripts. The first round was an RT-PCR with HTBI primers, and the second round was a multiplex PCR. TCRdb re-derived calls from the multiplex PCR reads in MiXCR, one entry per CDR3 protein. In the table there are 500,000 to 700,000 distinct CDR3 sequences, about a fifth of which are singletons. Germline values: CDR1 GTSNPN, CDR2 SVGIG (reference sequence). The CDR3 sequence is 12 residues long. Trimming took 5 bases from V and 5 from J, leaving 9 bases between them.

The sequence came from a woman aged 18-29 years with stable Graves' hyperthyroidism. Some clones in this sample may be carry-over from other donors' samples. The chain employs TRBV30 and TRBJ2-2; no reliable D call. The material sequenced was peripheral blood. The CDR3 protein is CAWGFITGELFF. The CDR3 DNA reads TGTGCCTGGGGGTTCATTACCGGGGAGCTGTTTTTT.